The 31 T cell receptor beta chains below were found in one sample sequenced in a study of immune evolution from preneoplasia to lung adenocarcinoma. TCRdb's copy holds only in-frame clones and misses some; the assay was immunoSEQ multiplex PCR. Of several thousand clones detected, 80% to 90% appear once; the ten largest clones hold 6% to 7.5%. Sequencing input: FFPE adjacent normal lung tissue. The receptors stem from a donor of 70 years or more with lung adenocarcinoma.

The CDR3 here is CASSGLTGFHYGYTF. The DNA of the CDR3 is TGTGCCAGCAGCGGCCTTACAGGGTTTCACTATGGCTACACCTTC. This rearrangement joins TRBV9 to TRBJ1-2, with D tentatively TRBD1 (6 bases). The germline gives CDR1 SGDLS, CDR2 YYNGEE. This CDR3 spans 15 amino acids. Trimming removed 3 bases at V and 3 bases at J, with 15 bases between.

This sequence joins TRBV21-1 and TRBJ2-3; the table names TRBD2, a call not compared with the DNA. TRBV21-1 is a listed pseudogene. This CDR3 has 13 residues. Here the CDR3 DNA reads TGTGCCACCCTGCGGGGTTACACAGATACGCAGTATTTT. This translates into CATLRGYTDTQYF.

This chain links TRBV28 with TRBJ2-7, with D perhaps TRBD2 (7 bases). The CDR3 is made up of 15 amino acids. Trimming left V 6 bases short and J 1 base short, with 16 bases between. Germline V gene lookup returns CDR1 MDHEN and CDR2 SYDVKM. The CDR3 DNA follows: TGTGCCAGCAGCCCGGGCGGGGGCCATTCCTACGAGCAGTACTTC. It codes for CASSPGGGHSYEQYF.

The gene calls are TRBV6-4 and TRBJ2-2, with a weak D call TRBD2 (5 bases). There are 14 residues in the CDR3. CDR1 and CDR2 from the germline V gene are MRHNA and SNTAGT. Trimming took 3 bases from V and 3 from J, leaving 8 bases between them. CDR3 DNA sequence: TGTGCCAGCAGTGAGCGGGCGGACACCGGGGAGCTGTTTTTT. As protein: CASSERADTGELFF.

This clone was seen a single time. V is TRBV5-1 and J is TRBJ2-3; D possibly corresponds to TRBD2 (6 bases). Germline loops: CDR1 SGHRS, CDR2 YFSETQ. The length of the CDR3 is 16 residues. V was shortened by 4 bases and J by 5 bases, with 20 bases between the two germline ends. Written as DNA, the CDR3 is TGCGCCAGCAGCCTGGACGACCCGGGGAGGAAAGATACGCAGTATTTT. This encodes CASSLDDPGRKDTQYF.

The chain has TRBV7-2 and TRBJ2-7; the match to TRBD1 covers 9 bases. In germline, CDR1 is SGHTA, CDR2 FQGNSA. After removal of 3 bases from V and 4 bases from J, the junction contained 7 bases not matched to a gene. The CDR3 contains 15 residues. The CDR3 coding sequence is TGTGCCAGCAGCTTCGTAGGGGGACAGGGATACGAGCAGTACTTC. Amino acids: CASSFVGGQGYEQYF.

Here the CDR3 reads CASSPRQDRPEAFF. CDR3 nucleotides: TGCGCCAGCAGCCCTCGACAGGATCGTCCTGAAGCTTTCTTT. This chain uses TRBV5-1 with TRBJ1-1; a weak D match, TRBD1 (6 bases). V was shortened by 4 bases and J by 6 bases, with 16 bases between the two germline ends. This CDR3 spans 14 amino acids. The germline gives CDR1 SGHRS, CDR2 YFSETQ.

The chain joins TRBV4-1 to TRBJ2-7; 11 positions agree with TRBD2. Germline values: CDR1 MGHRA, CDR2 YSYEKL. This CDR3 has 15 amino acids. V trimming: 5 bases; J trimming: 5 bases; junction bases outside the gene matches: 8. DNA for the CDR3: TGCGCCAGCAGCTCTAGCGCGGGACTAGCGGACGAGCAGTACTTC. It encodes CASSSSAGLADEQYF.

The chain uses TRBV14 and TRBJ2-3; D is ambiguous. This CDR3 is built from 12 residues. V shed 7 bases and J shed 0 bases, with 5 bases lying between them. Germline assignment: CDR1 SGHDN and CDR2 FVKESK. The CDR3 spells CASTTSTDTQYF. CDR3 bases: TGTGCCAGCACTACTAGCACAGATACGCAGTATTTT. Together with reference TRBV14 and TRBJ2-3, the CDR3 gives the full variable domain: EAGVTQFPSHSVIEKGQTVTLRCDPISGHDNLYWYRRVMGKEIKFLLHFVKESKQDESGMPNNRFLAERTGGTYSTLKVQPAELEDSGVYFCASTTSTDTQYFGPGTRLTVL.

This chain connects TRBV29-1 to TRBJ2-7; TRBD2 matches at 7 bases. Germline values: CDR1 SQVTM, CDR2 ANQGSEA. The CDR3 contains 14 residues. Unmatched junction bases numbered 11, after V lost 7 bases and J lost 2 bases. The chain's CDR3 is CSAAFFGGAYEQYF. The CDR3 DNA is TGCAGCGCCGCCTTTTTTGGGGGGGCCTACGAGCAGTACTTC.

The rearrangement joins TRBV28 to TRBJ2-1; D perhaps matches TRBD2 (6 bases). Germline V gene data show CDR1 as MDHEN and CDR2 as SYDVKM. The V end lost 7 bases, the J end lost 6 bases, and 19 bases lay between the germline ends. The CDR3 has 15 amino acids. The CDR3 region is CASIIAGGRANEQFF. DNA for the CDR3: TGTGCCAGCATTATAGCAGGAGGGCGGGCCAATGAGCAGTTCTTC. Full variable domain (rest looked up from reference TRBV28 and TRBJ2-1): DVKVTQSSRYLVKRTGEKVFLECVQDMDHENMFWYRQDPGLGLRLIYFSYDVKMKEKGDIPEGYSVSREKKERFSLILESASTNQTSMYLCASIIAGGRANEQFFGPGTRLTVL.

The CDR3 bases are TGTGCCATCAGCGAGAGGAAAAAACGACTCTCTGGAAACACCATATATTTT. Residues: CAISERKKRLSGNTIYF. This sequence joins TRBV10-3 and TRBJ1-3; D gene unclear. Germline V gene sequence: CDR1 ENHRY, CDR2 SYGVKD. This CDR3 contains 17 residues. V was shortened by 6 bases and J by 0 bases, with 18 bases between the two germline ends.

This clone showed up just once. This sequence joins TRBV5-1 and TRBJ2-1, with 10 bases lining up with TRBD2. There are 16 residues in the CDR3. Trimming at V came to 0 bases and at J to 7 bases, leaving 7 bases not matched to a gene. Germline CDR1 SGHRS, CDR2 YFSETQ. The chain's CDR3 is CASSLGAGGSKNEQFF. For the CDR3, the DNA is TGCGCCAGCAGCTTGGGAGCGGGAGGGTCAAAAAATGAGCAGTTCTTC.

J is TRBJ2-7 and V is TRBV27; D unclear. The germline CDR1 and CDR2 sequences are MNHEY and SMNVEV (reference sequence). This CDR3 contains 13 residues. The ends were cut back, 7 bases at V and 1 base at J, with 11 bases in the middle. CDR3 residues: CASIQSYSYEQYF. CDR3 DNA: TGTGCCAGCATCCAGTCTTATTCCTACGAGCAGTACTTC.

This clone was seen a few times. V usage is TRBV6-1 and J usage is TRBJ2-5, with D unclear. The V end lost 4 bases, the J end lost 5 bases, and 11 bases lay between the germline ends. This CDR3 region has 13 residues. Germline CDR1 and CDR2: MNHNS and SASEGT. CDR3 sequence (DNA): TGTGCCAGCAGTGCCAACAGTTGGGAGACCCAGTACTTC. Its translation: CASSANSWETQYF.

The rearrangement joins TRBV6-5 to TRBJ2-7, with unresolved D. Per the germline V gene, CDR1 is MNHEY and CDR2 is SVGAGI. V lost 4 bases and J 3 bases, leaving 10 bases between the germline ends. The CDR3 loop spans 13 amino acids. The CDR3 loop reads CASSSARFYEQYF. CDR3 DNA sequence: TGTGCCAGCAGTTCGGCTCGGTTCTACGAGCAGTACTTC.

The V and J genes are TRBV5-4 and TRBJ1-2; 10 bases line up with TRBD1. The CDR3 extends over 16 amino acids. Germline trimming cut 4 bases from V and 5 bases from J; bases unmatched to any gene: 11. The germline gives CDR1 SGHNT, CDR2 YYREEE (reference sequence). The CDR3 region has the DNA TGTGCCAGCAGCCTTAACCGGACAGGGGGAGGGTATGGCTACACCTTC. It codes for CASSLNRTGGGYGYTF.

The chain recombines TRBV29-1 with TRBJ1-1; 8 bases line up with TRBD1. Germline trimming cut 7 bases from V and 6 bases from J; bases unmatched to any gene: 7. Germline V gene data show CDR1 as SQVTM and CDR2 as ANQGSEA. The CDR3 is 12 residues long. The DNA for the CDR3 is TGCAGCGCCCCAGGGGGCGATCCTGAAGCTTTCTTT. Translation gives CSAPGGDPEAFF.

This chain links TRBV7-9 with TRBJ2-5; TRBD2 agrees at 9 bases. Trimming cost V 5 bases and J 4 bases; bases outside gene matches: 8. The CDR3 length is 15 residues. Looked up from germline, CDR1 is SEHNR and CDR2 is FQNEAQ (reference sequence). In nucleotides, the CDR3 is TGTGCCAGCAGCATCGGGCTAGCGGGAATAGAGACCCAGTACTTC. It yields the protein CASSIGLAGIETQYF.

This chain joins TRBV14 and TRBJ1-2; D gene ambiguous. V was shortened by 4 bases and J by 8 bases, with 14 bases between the two germline ends. CDR1 is SGHDN, CDR2 FVKESK, per germline. The CDR3 loop spans 13 amino acids. CDR3 sequence (DNA): TGTGCCAGCAGCCCCTTATCCCAGAGCGGCTACACCTTC. Translation gives CASSPLSQSGYTF.

The V gene is TRBV19, the J gene TRBJ2-7, with 8 bases aligning to TRBD1. The CDR3 consists of 12 residues. Germline V gene lookup returns CDR1 LNHDA and CDR2 SQIVND (reference sequence). The V gene end was trimmed by 5 bases and the J gene end by 6 bases; junction bases not matched to a gene: 3. The CDR3 sequence: CASSPDRVEQYF. CDR3 bases: TGTGCCAGTAGTCCGGACAGGGTCGAGCAGTACTTC.

This chain links TRBV7-9 with TRBJ1-2; 8 bases are a match to TRBD1. The trim removed 6 bases at V and 6 bases at J, leaving 9 bases unmatched. This CDR3 has 14 amino acids. Germline V gives CDR1 SEHNR, CDR2 FQNEAQ (reference sequence). The CDR3 DNA sequence: TGTGCCAGCAGAGCGAGGACAGGGTCGGATGGCTACACCTTC. This encodes CASRARTGSDGYTF.

The rearrangement uses TRBV7-6 and TRBJ2-1, with TRBD1 identical over 10 bases. Germline V lookup: CDR1 SGHVS, CDR2 FNYEAQ. With V trimmed by 5 bases and J by 8 bases, 9 bases remained unmatched. This CDR3 has 15 residues. The CDR3 coding sequence is TGTGCCAGCAGCCCAGACGGGACAGGGGCATATGAGCAGTTCTTC. It specifies CASSPDGTGAYEQFF.

In nucleotides, the CDR3 is TGCGCCAGCAGCCAAGTTTTCCAAAAGGGACTAGGACCCAATGAGCAGTTCTTC. Translated: CASSQVFQKGLGPNEQFF. This chain connects TRBV4-3 to TRBJ2-1, with TRBD2 identical over 8 bases. Per the germline V gene, CDR1 is LGHNA and CDR2 is YSLEER. The CDR3 covers 18 residues. The trim removed 1 base at V and 6 bases at J, leaving 14 bases unmatched.

The DNA of the CDR3 is TGTGCCAGCAGCTCCGGCGCGGGGGGAAGTGAAAAACTGTTTTTT. Its protein product is CASSSGAGGSEKLFF. V and J are TRBV7-2 and TRBJ1-4; possible D gene TRBD1, 5 bases. Germline CDR1 reads SGHTA; CDR2 reads FQGNSA. Trimming left V 4 bases short and J 7 bases short, with 16 bases between. This CDR3 contains 15 residues.

DNA for the CDR3: TGTGCCAGCAGTGAGCTCAGACAGGAGAATCAGCCCCAGCATTTT. It yields the protein CASSELRQENQPQHF. The chain uses TRBV6-1 and TRBJ1-5; tentatively, D is TRBD1 (6 bases). Germline assignment: CDR1 MNHNS and CDR2 SASEGT. This CDR3 comprises 15 residues. V was trimmed by 3 bases and J by 4 bases, leaving 13 bases between them.

V gene TRBV30 combines with J gene TRBJ2-7; D is possibly TRBD1 (5 bases). This CDR3 comprises 13 residues. Per germline, CDR1 GTSNPN and CDR2 SVGIG (reference sequence). Trimming took off 0 bases at V and 4 bases at J, with 10 bases between the two ends. CDR3 coding DNA: TGTGCCTGGAGTGTAGGTCAGGGTTACGAGCAGTACTTC. It codes for CAWSVGQGYEQYF.

V gene TRBV2 combines with J gene TRBJ2-6, with D perhaps given as TRBD1 or TRBD2 (5 bases each). V lost 5 bases to trimming and J lost 0 bases, with 11 bases between them. Germline V lookup: CDR1 SNHLY, CDR2 FYNNEI. The CDR3 consists of 16 residues. CDR3 loop: CASSPGRHSGANVLTF. The CDR3 coding sequence is TGTGCCAGCAGTCCGGGACGCCACTCTGGGGCCAACGTCCTGACTTTC.

The gene calls are TRBV6-1 and TRBJ1-1; TRBD1 is a possible D gene (6 bases). The germline gives CDR1 MNHNS, CDR2 SASEGT. Trimming removed 1 base from V and 0 bases from J, with 9 bases in between. The CDR3 is made up of 15 amino acids. The CDR3 DNA reads as TGTGCCAGCAGTGAAGTAGGACAGATGAACACTGAAGCTTTCTTT. The encoded protein is CASSEVGQMNTEAFF.

The count of this clone is one. V and J are TRBV10-1 and TRBJ2-1; TRBD2 agrees at 8 bases. With 5 bases clipped from V and 8 bases from J, the junction kept 11 bases outside the gene matches. The CDR3 runs to 15 residues. Looked up from germline, CDR1 is WNHNN and CDR2 is SYGVQD (reference sequence). The CDR3 nucleotides are TGCGCCAGCAGTTCTCTCCGGGAGGGTTTCGATGAGCAGTTCTTC. Translation gives CASSSLREGFDEQFF.

V gene TRBV2 combines with J gene TRBJ2-1; perhaps TRBD2 as D (6 bases). Germline CDR1 SNHLY, CDR2 FYNNEI. Trimming took off 3 bases at V and 3 bases at J, with 9 bases between the two ends. The CDR3 loop spans 14 amino acids. The CDR3 loop reads CASSDSSDYNEQFF. The CDR3 nucleotides read TGTGCCAGCAGTGACTCTAGCGACTACAATGAGCAGTTCTTC.